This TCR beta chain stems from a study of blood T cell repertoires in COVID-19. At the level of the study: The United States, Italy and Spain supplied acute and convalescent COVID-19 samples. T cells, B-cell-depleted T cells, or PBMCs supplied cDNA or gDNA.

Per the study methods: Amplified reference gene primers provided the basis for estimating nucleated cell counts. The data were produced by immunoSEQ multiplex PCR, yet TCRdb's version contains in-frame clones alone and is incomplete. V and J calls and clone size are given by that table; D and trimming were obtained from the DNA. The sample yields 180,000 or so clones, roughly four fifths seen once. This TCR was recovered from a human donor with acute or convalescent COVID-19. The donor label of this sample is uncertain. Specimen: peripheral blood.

The CDR3: CASSLVISGQGRDEQFF. In nucleotides, the CDR3 is TGTGCCAGCAGCTTAGTTATTTCGGGGCAGGGGAGGGATGAGCAGTTCTTC. The chain uses TRBV7-8 and TRBJ2-1; a weak D match, TRBD2 (7 bases). CDR1 SGHVS and CDR2 FQNEAQ come from the germline V gene. Trimming removed 1 base at V and 8 bases at J, with 21 bases between. CDR3 length: 17 amino acids.